The 3 T cell receptor beta chains given below trace back to one sample, sequenced in a study of T cell repertoires and HLA-DP antigens. Generated by immunoSEQ multiplex PCR, the TCRdb table keeps only in-frame clones and is missing some. This table has around 90,000 clones, around nine tenths appearing once. The antigens for these receptors are not known. Sequenced input: CD4+ T cells from PBMCs. The receptors were gathered from a man between 45 and 60 years old in good health and CMV-seronegative.

This chain joins TRBV30 and TRBJ1-1; 9 bases fit TRBD1. The CDR3 has 14 amino acids. Germline V CDR1 and CDR2: GTSNPN, SVGIG (reference sequence). The V segment lost 6 bases and the J segment 1 base; nucleotides outside the gene matches: 6. CDR3 nucleotide sequence: TGTGCCTGCAGACCGGACAGGGGGAACACTGAAGCTTTCTTT. Protein sequence: CACRPDRGNTEAFF.

The chain couples TRBV30 to TRBJ2-7; D is possibly TRBD1 (7 bases). This CDR3 is built from 15 residues. V lost 2 bases and J lost 5, with 19 bases in between. Germline V CDR1 and CDR2: GTSNPN, SVGIG (reference sequence). CDR3 bases: TGTGCCTGGAGTTCCCCAGGAGGGGGCAAGGACGAGCAGTACTTC. This sequence encodes CAWSSPGGGKDEQYF. Using reference TRBV30 and TRBJ2-7 for the parts outside the CDR3, the full variable domain is SQTIHQWPATLVQPVGSPLSLECTVEGTSNPNLYWYRQAAGRGLQLLFYSVGIGQISSEVPQNLSASRPQDRQFILSSKKLLLSDSGFYLCAWSSPGGGKDEQYFGPGTRLTVT.

The rearrangement joins TRBV7-8 to TRBJ1-1, with no clear D. CDR3 length: 11 amino acids. Trimming left V 3 bases short and J 7 bases short, with 6 bases between. Germline values: CDR1 SGHVS, CDR2 FQNEAQ. The CDR3 protein is CASSLRVEAFF. For the CDR3, the DNA is TGTGCCAGCAGCTTGAGGGTTGAAGCTTTCTTT. The full variable domain, rest sourced from reference TRBV7-8 and TRBJ1-1, is GAGVSQSPRYKVAKRGQDVALRCDPISGHVSLFWYQQALGQGPEFLTYFQNEAQLDKSGLPSDRFFAERPEGSVSTLKIQRTQQEDSAVYLCASSLRVEAFFGQGTRLTVV.